This note documents a single TCR beta chain sequence. V lost 0 bases and J lost 2, with 8 bases in between. Germline CDR1 reads SGHNT; CDR2 reads YYREEE (reference sequence). The CDR3 sequence is 14 residues long. These data belong to a study of blood T cell repertoires in COVID-19. Across the study: PBMCs, B-cell-depleted T cells, or T cells were the source of the cDNA or gDNA that made up the material.

Residents of about two dozen US areas, aged about 18 to 95 years, made up the participants. Cohorts were determined from participant-reported clinical history. Per the study methods: Estimated nucleated cell counts came from reference gene primer amplification. Clones were sequenced by immunoSEQ multiplex PCR, and TCRdb holds only the in-frame ones, with some missing. From that table come the V and J calls and clone size; the DNA was used to work out D and trimming. Here the sample spans more than 300,000 clones, 90% to 95% being singletons. The receptor was derived from a woman in her 30s who had been exposed to COVID-19. The specimen sequenced was PBMCs or T cells enriched from blood (not recorded which). The gene calls are TRBV5-4 and TRBJ1-2, with D tentatively TRBD1 (5 bases). The CDR3 DNA reads as TGTGCCAGCAGCTTGGGCCAGGGAAACTATGGCTACACCTTC. Translation gives CASSLGQGNYGYTF.